This T cell receptor beta chain was retrieved from a study of regulatory T cells in long-lasting Graves disease. Study-wide points: Persistent Graves' patients possessed reduced TCR diversity relative to recently diagnosed ones.

As concerns this clonotype: Antigen: not known.

Time point indicated: newly diagnosed GD, antithyroid drugs for less than 3 months. After RNA was extracted from PBMCs, the TCR library was made from it. Patient provenance is recorded as an endocrinology department in Xi'an, China. According to the study, TCR beta libraries were built with iRepertoire HTBI primers and CDR3-region Arm-PCR. TCRdb reanalysed the multiplex PCR reads using MiXCR and keeps one entry per CDR3 protein. Of 580,000 or so distinct CDR3 sequences in the sample, about 16% are singletons; the top ten hold about 12%. This CDR3 contains 15 residues. Trimming removed 3 bases at V and 3 bases at J, with 14 bases between. Looked up from germline, CDR1 is MGHRA and CDR2 is YSYEKL. These same records also appear under a second study, on T cells in Graves' hyperthyroidism and ophthalmopathy. From that second work: When the TCR CDR3 underwent first-round RT-PCR, the HTBI primer set was used. In the blood, most expanded thyroid clonotypes above 0.001 appeared as well.

The chain carries TRBV4-1 and TRBJ1-1; D gene ambiguous. Sequences were derived from peripheral blood mononuclear cells (PBMCs), sampled at new diagnosis, from a patient treated with antithyroid drugs. The sequence was obtained from a man younger than 35 with Graves disease. The DNA for the CDR3 is TGCGCCAGCAGCCAGTCGGTATCGGGAGACACTGAAGCTTTCTTT. Amino acid sequence: CASSQSVSGDTEAFF.